Listed here are 6 T cell receptor beta chains from one sample, sequenced in a study of T-cell memory formation after mild COVID-19. MiXCR, applied by TCRdb to the 5' RACE reads, yields one record per CDR3 protein. The sample has 450,000 or so distinct CDR3 sequences, 20% seen once; the top ten hold about 8.8%. Material: PBMCs or a T cell subset sorted from them (not recorded which). The origin of the receptors is an adult woman who had mild COVID-19 (a few samples of this study predate the infection). Cell type and time point are not known.

The chain carries TRBV27 and TRBJ2-5; TRBD2 might be the D (5 bases). The CDR3 is made up of 17 amino acids. Germline CDR1 MNHEY, CDR2 SMNVEV (reference sequence). With 1 base removed from V and 1 base from J, the gap between germline ends came to 16 bases. CDR3 DNA sequence: TGTGCCAGCAGTTTATACTGGGGTGAGGGAGTCCAAGAGACCCAGTACTTC. Translated, it gives CASSLYWGEGVQETQYF.

The chain has TRBV5-1 and TRBJ2-3; D is unresolved. The CDR3 sequence is 16 residues long. Germline V gene data show CDR1 as SGHRS and CDR2 as YFSETQ. Trimming removed 0 bases from V and 1 base from J, with 12 bases in between. The CDR3 loop reads CASSLALLSGTDTQYF. Here the CDR3 DNA reads TGCGCCAGCAGCTTGGCCCTTCTATCGGGCACAGATACGCAGTATTTT.

This clonotype was observed a few times. The chain couples TRBV7-8 to TRBJ2-6; TRBD1 matches 9 bases. The CDR3 has 17 amino acids. Trimming removed 7 bases from V and 0 bases from J; junction bases left unmatched: 7. Looked up from germline, CDR1 is SGHVS and CDR2 is FQNEAQ. The CDR3 loop reads CASTPGQGVSGANVLTF. CDR3 DNA sequence: TGTGCCAGCACACCGGGACAGGGCGTCTCTGGGGCCAACGTCCTGACTTTC.

The rearrangement uses TRBV4-2 and TRBJ1-2, with D hard to call. V was cut by 0 bases and J by 5 bases, with 19 bases left in between. This CDR3 has 17 residues. Germline CDR1 LGHNA, CDR2 YNFKEQ. The CDR3 here is CASSQDLVFGQKYGYTF. The CDR3 region has the DNA TGTGCCAGCAGCCAAGATCTTGTTTTTGGGCAGAAATATGGCTACACCTTC.

In the case of this clonotype: Sequence at one end of the junction differs from germline and may be a read error. The CDR3 region is CATSDLSVGGKETQYF. The CDR3 region has the DNA TGTGCCACGAGTGATTTGAGCGTCGGCGGGAAAGAGACCCAGTACTTC. The V gene is TRBV24-1, the J gene TRBJ2-5; tentative D call: TRBD2 (6 bases). This CDR3 has 16 amino acids. Germline assignment: CDR1 KGHDR and CDR2 SFDVKD.

The sample holds many counts of this clonotype. V is TRBV5-1 and J is TRBJ2-2, with D tentatively TRBD1 (5 bases). V was clipped by 1 base and J by 1 base, with 5 bases between them. Germline V gives CDR1 SGHRS, CDR2 YFSETQ. The CDR3 contains 14 residues. The CDR3 is CASSLTGNTGELFF. DNA of the CDR3: TGCGCCAGCAGCTTGACAGGGAACACCGGGGAGCTGTTTTTT.